The rows below give T cell receptor beta chains drawn from one sample of a study of T cell changes during pregnancy in multiple sclerosis. Sequencing was performed with immunoSEQ multiplex PCR; in TCRdb, only in-frame clones are kept and a portion is missing. The data show some 44,000 clones, with about 90% seen just once and approximately 1% held by the top ten. The sample was CD4+ T cells from peripheral blood mononuclear cells, taken after pregnancy. The origin of the receptors is a female donor with multiple sclerosis, enrolled in a pregnancy study. Both conserved end residues are part of each CDR3. D genes are given only for firm matches. Size values are once, few and many counts, or a class for expanded clones, and some rows have none.

cdr3_nt cdr3_aa d_call cdr3_length clone_size j_call v_call
TGTGCCAGCAGCCAAACAGGGGACACCGCTCCCTTCCACTTT CASSQTGDTAPFHF TRBD1 14 - TRBJ1-6 TRBV7-6
TGTGCCAGCAGCCGTGCGGGGATGAGCAATCAGCCCCAGCATTTT CASSRAGMSNQPQHF - 15 - TRBJ1-5 TRBV9
TGTGCCAGCAGCGTAGAAACGGGGGACACTGAAGCTTTCTTT CASSVETGDTEAFF - 14 - TRBJ1-1 TRBV9
TGCGCCAGCAGCTTGGCCGTGGTCGAGGGGGCAGAGACCCAGTACTTC CASSLAVVEGAETQYF TRBD1 16 - TRBJ2-5 TRBV5-1
TGTGCCAGCAGCATCCGACTAGCGGGCCGAGAGACCCAGTACTTC CASSIRLAGRETQYF TRBD2 15 - TRBJ2-5 TRBV11-2
TGTGCCAGCAGCTTAGTTCGGACAGGGTCGCAGTTCTTC CASSLVRTGSQFF TRBD1 13 once TRBJ2-1 TRBV11-3
TGTGCCACCGACAGGGCGGTCGGCACCGGGGAGCTGTTTTTT CATDRAVGTGELFF TRBD1 14 - TRBJ2-2 TRBV19
TGTGCCAGCAGCCAAGATCAGGGGTACTCTGGAAACACCATATATTTT CASSQDQGYSGNTIYF - 16 - TRBJ1-3 TRBV4-2
TGCGCCAGCAGCCACGGCGGGACGCGGAACTATGGCTACACCTTC CASSHGGTRNYGYTF - 15 - TRBJ1-2 TRBV4-1
TGTGCCAGCAGTGGAGGGAAGTCCTATGGCTACACCTTC CASSGGKSYGYTF - 13 - TRBJ1-2 TRBV25-1
TGTGCCAGCAGCGGCGGGCGGTCCTACGAGCAGTACTTC CASSGGRSYEQYF - 13 - TRBJ2-7 TRBV6-1
TGTGCCAGCAGCCTTGAAGCTTTCTTT CASSLEAFF - 9 - TRBJ1-1 TRBV7-3
TGCGCCAGCAGCCTGGACAGGCACACAGATACGCAGTATTTT CASSLDRHTDTQYF TRBD1 14 - TRBJ2-3 TRBV5-1
TGCGCCAGCAGCTCGGGACAGGGGAACACCGGGGAGCTGTTTTTT CASSSGQGNTGELFF TRBD1 15 - TRBJ2-2 TRBV4-1
TGCGCTACGGGGGATCAGGGTGTACGGGGAGAGACCCAGTACTTC CATGDQGVRGETQYF - 15 - TRBJ2-5 TRBV5-1
TGTGCCAGCAGCTTAGGACTGTACAATGAGCAGTTCTTC CASSLGLYNEQFF - 13 - TRBJ2-1 TRBV7-8
TGCGCCAGCAGCTCCCCGGCGGGGCAGGTGGACAACACCATATATTTT CASSSPAGQVDNTIYF - 16 - TRBJ1-3 TRBV5-1
TGTGCCAGCGTCGACGGGGGTTTTAGCAATCAGCCCCAGCATTTT CASVDGGFSNQPQHF - 15 - TRBJ1-5 TRBV19
TGCGCCAGCAGCTCCTATAGCGGGGCGGGCACAGATACGCAGTATTTT CASSSYSGAGTDTQYF TRBD2 16 - TRBJ2-3 TRBV5-1
TGTGCCAGCATGCTAGGGAGCGCCTACGAGCAGTACTTC CASMLGSAYEQYF - 13 - TRBJ2-7 TRBV21-1
TGTGCCAGCAGCATCTCGGGTAATGAAAAACTGTTTTTT CASSISGNEKLFF - 13 - TRBJ1-4 TRBV2
TGTGCCAGCAGTGAAGCAGGGGGATGGTCACCCCTCCACTTT CASSEAGGWSPLHF - 14 - TRBJ1-6 TRBV6-1
TGTGCCAGCAGGCTGACAGGAACCTACTACGAGCAGTACTTC CASRLTGTYYEQYF - 14 few TRBJ2-7 TRBV28
TGTGCCTGGAGTAAGGGAAGTGGTAGGGGGCGAGATCAGCCCCAGCATTTT CAWSKGSGRGRDQPQHF TRBD1 17 few TRBJ1-5 TRBV30
TGCGCCAGCAGCTTCGGGACTGCCAAAGAGACCCAGTACTTC CASSFGTAKETQYF - 14 - TRBJ2-5 TRBV5-1
TGTGCCAGCAGCGTGGATGGGAGAAACTATGGCTACACCTTC CASSVDGRNYGYTF - 14 - TRBJ1-2 TRBV9
TGCGCCAGCAGCCCCGAGCCCGGGAACACTGAAGCTTTCTTT CASSPEPGNTEAFF - 14 - TRBJ1-1 TRBV5-1
TGTGCCAGCAGCTCTTGGCAGGGGGCGGCGGCAGATACGCAGTATTTT CASSSWQGAAADTQYF TRBD1 16 - TRBJ2-3 TRBV5-5
TGCAGCGTTACTAACAGGGAAGCGAGCTTCTTTAACTATGGCTACACCTTC CSVTNREASFFNYGYTF - 17 - TRBJ1-2 TRBV29-1
TGTGCCAGCAGCTTAGGAGTGGGAGGTACCCAGTACTTC CASSLGVGGTQYF - 13 once TRBJ2-5 TRBV7-8
TGTGCCAGCAGCCCACGTGGGGCGATCTATGGCTACACCTTC CASSPRGAIYGYTF - 14 few TRBJ1-2 TRBV9
TGCGCCAGCAGCTTGATGGGATTTCAGGGGGGCCAAGAGACCCAGTACTTC CASSLMGFQGGQETQYF - 17 - TRBJ2-5 TRBV5-1
TGTGCCAGCAGCTTACTATTTGGGGGGTCCGAGCAGTACTTC CASSLLFGGSEQYF - 14 - TRBJ2-7 TRBV7-9
TGTGCCATCGGCGACAGGGCTACGCGGAACACTGAAGCTTTCTTT CAIGDRATRNTEAFF TRBD1 15 - TRBJ1-1 TRBV10-3
TGTGCCAGCAGTTATGGACCGACAGGGGGGAAGGGCTACACCTTC CASSYGPTGGKGYTF TRBD1 15 - TRBJ1-2 TRBV11-2